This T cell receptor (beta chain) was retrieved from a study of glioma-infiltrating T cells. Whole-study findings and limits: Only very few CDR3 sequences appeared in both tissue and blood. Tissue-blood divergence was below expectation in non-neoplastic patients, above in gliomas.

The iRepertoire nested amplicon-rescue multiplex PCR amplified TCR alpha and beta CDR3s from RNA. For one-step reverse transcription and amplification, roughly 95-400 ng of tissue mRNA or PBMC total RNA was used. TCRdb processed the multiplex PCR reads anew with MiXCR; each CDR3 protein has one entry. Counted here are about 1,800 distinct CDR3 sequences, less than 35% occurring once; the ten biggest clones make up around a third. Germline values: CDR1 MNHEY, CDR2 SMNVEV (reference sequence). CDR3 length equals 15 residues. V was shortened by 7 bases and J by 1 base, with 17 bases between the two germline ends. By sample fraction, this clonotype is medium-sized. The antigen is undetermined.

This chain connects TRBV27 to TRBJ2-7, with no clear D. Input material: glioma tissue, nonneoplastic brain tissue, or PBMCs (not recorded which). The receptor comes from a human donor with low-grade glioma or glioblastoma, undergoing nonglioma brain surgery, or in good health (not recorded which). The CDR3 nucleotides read TGTGCCAGCAACCGGTTAGCAGGAAATTCCTACGAGCAGTACTTC. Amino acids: CASNRLAGNSYEQYF.